Below, 14 T cell receptor beta chains from the same sample are listed, as sequenced in a study of blood T cell repertoires in COVID-19. Using immunoSEQ multiplex PCR, the repertoire was profiled, and TCRdb retains in-frame clones only, with some absent. Of roughly 250,000 clones in the sample, over 80% were seen once. Sequenced material: PBMCs or T cells enriched from blood (not recorded which). Receptors originate from a woman aged 30 to 39 with acute COVID-19.

The genes are TRBV7-6 and TRBJ2-1, with D possibly being TRBD1 (7 bases). The length of the CDR3 is 18 residues. Per germline, CDR1 SGHVS and CDR2 FNYEAQ. Trimming cost V 7 bases and J 4 bases, with 26 bases left between them. CDR3 protein: CASTLSPGAGQLYNEQFF. The CDR3 region has the DNA TGTGCCAGCACCCTTTCCCCAGGGGCGGGACAGCTATACAATGAGCAGTTCTTC.

V is TRBV19 and J is TRBJ1-5, with a weak D call TRBD1 (6 bases). There are 15 residues in the CDR3. The germline V and J ends were trimmed by 5 bases and 2 bases, with 13 bases remaining between them. Germline CDR1 LNHDA, CDR2 SQIVND (reference sequence). The CDR3 reads CASSALRGGNQPQHF. Written as DNA, the CDR3 is TGTGCCAGTAGTGCTCTCAGGGGTGGCAATCAGCCCCAGCATTTT.

The genes are TRBV2 and TRBJ1-5; D is perhaps TRBD1 (6 bases). V gave up 5 bases and J gave up 7 bases, with 15 bases separating them. Germline CDR1 reads SNHLY; CDR2 reads FYNNEI. This CDR3 is 14 amino acids long. CDR3 in DNA: TGTGCCAGCAGTTGGACAGACGGCGCCCAGCCCCAGCATTTT. This gives the protein CASSWTDGAQPQHF.

The CDR3 loop is CASSLWGLAGPTDTQYF. Here the CDR3 DNA reads TGCGCCAGCAGCTTATGGGGACTAGCGGGGCCCACAGATACGCAGTATTTT. The rearrangement uses TRBV5-1 and TRBJ2-3; TRBD2 matches 13 bases. This CDR3 contains 17 residues. The germline V gene encodes CDR1 SGHRS and CDR2 YFSETQ. Trimming took 2 bases from V and 2 from J; bases not matched to a gene: 5.

The chain combines TRBV5-4 with TRBJ2-5; TRBD2 might be the D (6 bases). This CDR3 is built from 15 residues. Trimming cost V 1 base and J 5 bases, with 15 bases left between them. Germline lookup yields CDR1 SGHNT and CDR2 YYREEE (reference sequence). In nucleotides, the CDR3 is TGTGCCAGCAGCTTGCTGCAGCTCGGGGGTGAGACCCAGTACTTC. This sequence encodes CASSLLQLGGETQYF.

As regards this clone: Germline is not matched at one junction end, which may reflect a read error. The chain is built from TRBV3-1 (or the pseudogene TRBV3-2) and TRBJ1-1; possibly TRBD1 for D (6 bases). The CDR3 contains 15 residues. Germline loops: CDR1 LGHDT, CDR2 YNNKEL (reference sequence). The CDR3 loop reads CASSRFRDTQRFWIF. Here the CDR3 DNA reads TGTGCCAGCAGCCGATTTCGGGACACCCAGCGGTTTTGGATCTTT.

The J gene is TRBJ2-7, the V gene TRBV7-9, with D possibly TRBD1 on 5 matching bases. The CDR3 is 19 residues long. CDR1 and CDR2 from the germline V gene are SEHNR and FQNEAQ (reference sequence). V was pared by 1 base and J by 1 base, with 23 bases between. The CDR3 DNA follows: TGTGCCAGCAGCTTAGGGGCAGGGTCTCGTCTAGGTGTTTCCTACGAGCAGTACTTC. Translated: CASSLGAGSRLGVSYEQYF.

This sequence joins TRBV4-1 and TRBJ2-1, with 7 positions matching TRBD2. Trimming took 2 bases from V and 6 from J; bases not matched to a gene: 7. The CDR3 contains 15 residues. Germline CDR1 MGHRA, CDR2 YSYEKL. The CDR3 loop is CASSQNEGGRNEQFF. The CDR3 DNA is TGCGCCAGCAGCCAAAACGAGGGAGGGCGCAATGAGCAGTTCTTC.

The V gene is TRBV5-6, the J gene TRBJ2-7; 9 bases are shared with TRBD2. The CDR3 loop spans 15 amino acids. Trimming cost V 4 bases and J 4 bases; bases outside gene matches: 9. Germline CDR1 and CDR2: SGHDT and YYEEEE. The CDR3 DNA follows: TGTGCCAGCAGCGCCTTTAGCGGGGGCCCATACGAGCAGTACTTC. Translation: CASSAFSGGPYEQYF.

This clone was detected once. V is TRBV5-1 and J is TRBJ1-2; possibly TRBD1 for D (6 bases). The CDR3 length is 14 residues. Germline lookup yields CDR1 SGHRS and CDR2 YFSETQ. Trimming removed 0 bases at V and 4 bases at J, with 10 bases between. CDR3 DNA sequence: TGCGCCAGCAGCTTGGGCAGGGGAGTCTATGGCTACACCTTC. Amino acid sequence: CASSLGRGVYGYTF.

Many counts were recorded for this clone. CDR3 nucleotides: TGTGCCTCGGACAGGGACAACACCATATATTTT. Translation gives CASDRDNTIYF. The rearrangement links TRBV30 to TRBJ1-3, with TRBD1 identical over 8 bases. This CDR3 region has 11 residues. Per the germline V gene, CDR1 is GTSNPN and CDR2 is SVGIG (reference sequence). After removal of 7 bases from V and 7 bases from J, the junction contained 3 bases not matched to a gene.

The rearrangement links TRBV19 to TRBJ1-1; D is unresolved. CDR1 is LNHDA, CDR2 SQIVND, per germline (reference sequence). The length of the CDR3 is 17 residues. V was shortened by 0 bases and J by 5 bases, with 19 bases between the two germline ends. Written as DNA, the CDR3 is TGTGCCAGTAGTATAGAAAACCCCGGTCCCTCGGGAACTGAAGCTTTCTTT. It yields the protein CASSIENPGPSGTEAFF. The full variable domain, completed using reference TRBV19 and TRBJ1-1, is DGGITQSPKYLFRKEGQNVTLSCEQNLNHDAMYWYRQDPGQGLRLIYYSQIVNDFQKGDIAEGYSVSREKKESFPLTVTSAQKNPTAFYLCASSIENPGPSGTEAFFGQGTRLTVV.

V gene TRBV7-9 combines with J gene TRBJ1-4; 9 bases fit TRBD1. Looked up from germline, CDR1 is SEHNR and CDR2 is FQNEAQ (reference sequence). This CDR3 has 17 amino acids. Losses at the gene ends were 4 bases for V and 10 bases for J; bases not matched to a gene: 16. The CDR3 bases are TGTGCCAGCAGCTCGAGGGACAGGGAAATGTCAGCTGGAAAACTGTTTTTT. This sequence encodes CASSSRDREMSAGKLFF.

V usage is TRBV18 and J usage is TRBJ2-1, with 9 bases fitting TRBD2. The germline V gene encodes CDR1 KGHSH and CDR2 LQKENI. CDR3 length: 16 residues. With 0 bases clipped from V and 4 bases from J, the junction kept 4 bases outside the gene matches. The CDR3: CASSPPASGAYNEQFF. CDR3 nucleotides: TGTGCCAGCTCACCACCGGCTAGCGGGGCGTACAATGAGCAGTTCTTC.